Listed below are T cell receptor beta chains from one sample, sequenced in a study of long-term antiretroviral therapy in people with HIV. This table comes from immunoSEQ multiplex PCR, and its TCRdb copy is limited to in-frame clones, with some not included. The table lists some 21,000 clones, around 82% of them singletons. Material: unsorted PBMCs, obtained at the start of antiretroviral therapy. These receptors all come from a man aged 45-65 years with HIV. The CDR3 runs from the conserved cysteine through the conserved F or W. D genes are given only for firm matches. A row's size may be missing; if present it is once, few, many or a size class.

clone_size	v_call	d_call	j_call	cdr3_nt	cdr3_aa
few	TRBV5-4	.	TRBJ1-1	TGTGCCAGCAGCTTTGTACAGGGTGGGACTGAAGCTTTCTTT	CASSFVQGGTEAFF
few	TRBV28	.	TRBJ1-5	TGTGCCAGCAGTCCCGGCCGGGGTCAGCCCCAGCATTTT	CASSPGRGQPQHF
few	TRBV6-4	.	TRBJ2-2	TGTGCCAGCAGTCCCGGTTCTGCCGGCACCGGGGAGCTGTTTTTT	CASSPGSAGTGELFF
.	TRBV28	.	TRBJ1-1	TGTGCCAGCAGTTTAGGGACGGTTGAAGCTTTCTTT	CASSLGTVEAFF
.	TRBV7-9	.	TRBJ2-1	TGTGCCAGCAGCCCGACTATCTACAATGAGCAGTTCTTC	CASSPTIYNEQFF
.	TRBV7-7	.	TRBJ2-5	TGTGCTAGCAGCTTAGCGGGACAGCAAGAGACCCAGTACTTC	CASSLAGQQETQYF
.	TRBV4-1	.	TRBJ1-3	TGCGCCAGCAGCCAGACCGGACTCATCCTGGGTGTAAGGGACACCATATATTTT	CASSQTGLILGVRDTIYF
.	TRBV5-4	TRBD2	TRBJ2-3	TGTGCCAGCAGCTCGGACGGGGGGGGAGCAAGCACAGATACGCAGTATTTT	CASSSDGGGASTDTQYF
.	TRBV15	TRBD2	TRBJ2-3	TGTGCCACCAGCCGGGCTAGCGGGGGGATCACAGATACGCAGTATTTT	CATSRASGGITDTQYF
.	TRBV7-9	.	TRBJ1-2	TGTGCCAGCAGCTTACTCCAGGCAGATCTGAGGAACTATGGCTACACCTTC	CASSLLQADLRNYGYTF
.	TRBV7-9	TRBD1	TRBJ2-7	TGTGCCAGTAGCTCGACCATGGACAGGGCGACCTACGAGCAGTACTTC	CASSSTMDRATYEQYF
.	TRBV12-5	.	TRBJ1-1	TGTGCTAGTGCAAAATGGGAGGGCCGCAACACTGAAGCTTTCTTT	CASAKWEGRNTEAFF
.	TRBV9	TRBD1	TRBJ1-1	TGTGCCAGCAGCTTCTCAGGGGGCCGCTCTGAAGCTTTCTTT	CASSFSGGRSEAFF
.	TRBV6-1	.	TRBJ2-7	TGTGCCAGTAGTAAGGAACACTCCTACGAGCAGTACTTC	CASSKEHSYEQYF
.	TRBV5-1	TRBD2	TRBJ2-3	TGCGCCAGCAGCTTCTACCCGACTAGCGGGAGAGTTACTAGCACAGATACGCAGTATTTT	CASSFYPTSGRVTSTDTQYF
.	TRBV5-4	.	TRBJ2-1	TGTGCCAGCAGCTGGGGGCTAGGGTATAGCGAGCAGTTCTTC	CASSWGLGYSEQFF